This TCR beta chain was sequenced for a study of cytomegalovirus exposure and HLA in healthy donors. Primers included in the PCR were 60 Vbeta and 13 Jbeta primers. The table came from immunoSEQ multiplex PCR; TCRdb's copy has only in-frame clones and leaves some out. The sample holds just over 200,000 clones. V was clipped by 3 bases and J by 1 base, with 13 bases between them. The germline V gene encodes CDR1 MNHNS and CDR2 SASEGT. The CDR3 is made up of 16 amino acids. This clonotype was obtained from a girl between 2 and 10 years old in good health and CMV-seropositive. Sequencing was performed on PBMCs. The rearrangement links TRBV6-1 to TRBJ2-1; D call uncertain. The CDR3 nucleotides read TGTGCCAGCAGTGATTTTGACACCCCTTCCTACAATGAGCAGTTCTTC. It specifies CASSDFDTPSYNEQFF.